The 29 T cell receptor beta chains below come from one sample, sequenced in a study. Assay: immunoSEQ multiplex PCR; the TCRdb copy retains only in-frame clones and omits some. Of some 68,000 clones listed, 93% were seen once; the top ten hold roughly 4.6%. The specimen was PBMCs. The source is a man aged 40-50 years with rheumatoid arthritis.

The V call is TRBV19, the J call TRBJ2-1; 15 bases are shared with TRBD2. This CDR3 is 22 amino acids long. V trimming: 5 bases; J trimming: 2 bases; junction bases outside the gene matches: 19. In germline, CDR1 is LNHDA, CDR2 SQIVND (reference sequence). This CDR3 is CASSVVLLGLAGGLPTYNEQFF. For the CDR3, the DNA is TGTGCCAGTAGTGTCGTACTCCTAGGACTAGCGGGAGGGTTACCAACCTACAATGAGCAGTTCTTC.

The V call is TRBV19, the J call TRBJ1-3; D gene ambiguous. CDR3 length: 14 amino acids. Deletions cut 3 bases from V and 0 bases from J, with 6 bases between. In germline, CDR1 is LNHDA, CDR2 SQIVND (reference sequence). The CDR3 region has the DNA TGTGCCAGTAGTATTTCATCCTCTGGAAACACCATATATTTT. Protein product: CASSISSSGNTIYF. The variable domain in full, with the rest retrieved from reference TRBV19 and TRBJ1-3, is DGGITQSPKYLFRKEGQNVTLSCEQNLNHDAMYWYRQDPGQGLRLIYYSQIVNDFQKGDIAEGYSVSREKKESFPLTVTSAQKNPTAFYLCASSISSSGNTIYFGEGSWLTVV.

The CDR3 is CAWSEGAFSNQPQHF. The CDR3 coding sequence is TGTGCCTGGAGTGAGGGGGCCTTTAGCAATCAGCCCCAGCATTTT. The chain uses TRBV30 and TRBJ1-5, with TRBD1 matching 7 bases. The CDR3 is 15 amino acids. Trimming cost V 1 base and J 0 bases; bases outside gene matches: 3. Germline V CDR1 and CDR2: GTSNPN, SVGIG (reference sequence).

This chain uses TRBV5-4 with TRBJ2-7, with D tentatively TRBD1 (6 bases). V was pared by 0 bases and J by 0 bases, with 13 bases between. This CDR3 has 16 residues. CDR1 is SGHNT and CDR2 is YYREEE in the germline V gene (reference sequence). CDR3 DNA: TGTGCCAGCAGCTTGGGGGGGCAGCGGAGCTCCTACGAGCAGTACTTC. Translated: CASSLGGQRSSYEQYF.

This chain uses TRBV7-2 with TRBJ2-3; tentative D call: TRBD2 (6 bases). V shed 1 base and J shed 1 base, with 12 bases lying between them. Per germline, CDR1 SGHTA and CDR2 FQGNSA. The CDR3 contains 16 residues. The CDR3 sequence: CASSLVYRGGTDTQYF. CDR3 bases: TGTGCCAGCAGCTTAGTTTACCGCGGGGGCACAGATACGCAGTATTTT.

The rearrangement uses TRBV5-1 and TRBJ2-7; D may be TRBD2 (5 bases). The CDR3 spans 15 residues. Germline-derived CDR1 and CDR2 are SGHRS and YFSETQ. Deletions cut 1 base from V and 2 bases from J, with 13 bases between. The CDR3 loop is CASSLNAGLTYEQYF. The CDR3 bases are TGCGCCAGCAGCTTGAACGCGGGTCTAACCTACGAGCAGTACTTC.

V is TRBV28 and J is TRBJ2-7; 7 bases line up with TRBD1. Germline lookup yields CDR1 MDHEN and CDR2 SYDVKM. Trimming removed 1 base from V and 0 bases from J; junction bases left unmatched: 3. The CDR3 covers 15 residues. CDR3 sequence (DNA): TGTGCCAGCAGTTTATTCGGGACAGTCTCCTACGAGCAGTACTTC. Its protein is CASSLFGTVSYEQYF.

The chain links TRBV10-3 to TRBJ2-3; D ambiguous. CDR3 size: 12 residues. The germline V and J ends were trimmed by 5 bases and 0 bases, with 3 bases remaining between them. Germline V gene lookup returns CDR1 ENHRY and CDR2 SYGVKD. CDR3 bases: TGTGCCATCAGTCTCAGCACAGATACGCAGTATTTT. Its protein is CAISLSTDTQYF.

The V gene is TRBV27, the J gene TRBJ2-1, with 8 bases identical to TRBD2. Germline values: CDR1 MNHEY, CDR2 SMNVEV (reference sequence). The CDR3 runs to 15 residues. V trimming: 2 bases; J trimming: 4 bases; junction bases outside the gene matches: 4. The CDR3 is CASSLAGGHYNEQFF. Here the CDR3 DNA reads TGTGCCAGCAGTTTAGCGGGAGGCCATTACAATGAGCAGTTCTTC.

This chain links TRBV7-2 with TRBJ2-2; D assignment may be TRBD1 or TRBD2 (5 bases each). This CDR3 region has 14 residues. Between the trimmed V and J ends, which lost 2 bases and 4 bases, there was a span of 8 bases. From germline, CDR1 is SGHTA and CDR2 FQGNSA. Here the CDR3 reads CASSLLGVTGELFF. CDR3 nucleotide sequence: TGTGCCAGCAGCTTATTGGGGGTCACCGGGGAGCTGTTTTTT.

The V and J genes are TRBV30 and TRBJ1-1, with D tentatively TRBD1 (6 bases). V gave up 3 bases and J gave up 3 bases, with 11 bases separating them. This CDR3 spans 13 amino acids. Germline V gene sequence: CDR1 GTSNPN, CDR2 SVGIG (reference sequence). CDR3 in amino acids: CAWSSSGDTEAFF. In DNA form, the CDR3 reads TGTGCCTGGAGCTCATCAGGGGACACTGAAGCTTTCTTT. Supplemented by reference TRBV30 and TRBJ1-1, the full variable domain reads SQTIHQWPATLVQPVGSPLSLECTVEGTSNPNLYWYRQAAGRGLQLLFYSVGIGQISSEVPQNLSASRPQDRQFILSSKKLLLSDSGFYLCAWSSSGDTEAFFGQGTRLTVV.

This chain links TRBV6-6 with TRBJ1-2, with a tentative D call TRBD1 (5 bases). The CDR3 extends over 14 amino acids. V was pared by 6 bases and J by 2 bases, with 13 bases between. Germline CDR1 reads MNHNY; CDR2 reads SVGAGI (reference sequence). The DNA of the CDR3 is TGTGCCAGCAGGGACTCCGGGGGGAACTATGGCTACACCTTC. Translating gives CASRDSGGNYGYTF.

Note on this clone: Within the sample, other DNA sequences also encode this same CDR3. This chain connects TRBV2 to TRBJ2-7, with D possibly being TRBD2 (5 bases). CDR3 length equals 11 residues. V gave up 8 bases and J gave up 3 bases, with 8 bases separating them. CDR1 is SNHLY, CDR2 FYNNEI, per germline. The CDR3 protein is CASSAGYEQYF. Here the CDR3 DNA reads TGTGCCAGCTCTGCGGGCTACGAGCAGTACTTC.

As to this clone: This CDR3 is also generated by other DNA sequences in the sample. J is TRBJ1-1 and V is TRBV5-1; the match to TRBD1 covers 7 bases. The CDR3 covers 13 residues. Looked up from germline, CDR1 is SGHRS and CDR2 is YFSETQ. The ends lost 4 bases at V and 1 base at J; junction bases unmatched: 1. The CDR3 DNA reads as TGCGCCAGCAGCGGGACAGCGAACACTGAAGCTTTCTTT. This encodes CASSGTANTEAFF.

The V gene is TRBV6-5, the J gene TRBJ1-3; D is ambiguous. The CDR3 length is 15 residues. The ends were cut back, 1 base at V and 2 bases at J, with 9 bases in the middle. Looked up from germline, CDR1 is MNHEY and CDR2 is SVGAGI. CDR3 region: CASSYFGLAGNTIYF. The CDR3 DNA is TGTGCCAGCAGTTACTTCGGCCTGGCTGGAAACACCATATATTTT.

The chain recombines TRBV24-1 with TRBJ2-3; D is perhaps TRBD1 or TRBD2 (6 bases each). The CDR3 covers 16 residues. CDR1 KGHDR and CDR2 SFDVKD come from the germline V gene. Trimming stripped 1 base from V and 1 base from J, with 11 bases between. DNA of the CDR3: TGTGCCACCAGTGATTTCGGGGGCGACGGCACAGATACGCAGTATTTT. It specifies CATSDFGGDGTDTQYF.

The CDR3 spells CASSQQGFGNTIYF. The CDR3 region has the DNA TGTGCCAGCAGCCAGCAGGGCTTTGGAAACACCATATATTTT. The rearrangement joins TRBV3-1 (or the pseudogene TRBV3-2) to TRBJ1-3; tentatively, D is TRBD1 (5 bases). Germline CDR1 and CDR2: LGHDT and YNNKEL (reference sequence). CDR3 length: 14 residues. Trimming stripped 3 bases from V and 3 bases from J, with 9 bases between.

This clone appeared a single time. This sequence joins TRBV5-1 and TRBJ2-7; a possible D gene is TRBD1 (6 bases). CDR3 length equals 16 residues. Germline V gene sequence: CDR1 SGHRS, CDR2 YFSETQ. V was cut by 4 bases and J by 5 bases, with 22 bases left in between. The CDR3 DNA reads TGCGCCAGCAGCCAAACGCAGGGGAGTGCAGTCAACGAGCAGTACTTC. Encoded protein: CASSQTQGSAVNEQYF. The full variable domain, its missing parts supplied by reference TRBV5-1 and TRBJ2-7, is KAGVTQTPRYLIKTRGQQVTLSCSPISGHRSVSWYQQTPGQGLQFLFEYFSETQRNKGNFPGRFSGRQFSNSRSEMNVSTLELGDSALYLCASSQTQGSAVNEQYFGPGTRLTVT.

This clone appeared a single time. This rearrangement joins TRBV19 to TRBJ2-5, with D possibly called TRBD1 or TRBD2 (6 bases each). In germline, CDR1 is LNHDA, CDR2 SQIVND (reference sequence). This CDR3 has 14 residues. Trimming took off 1 base at V and 2 bases at J, with 8 bases between the two ends. CDR3: CASSIVGGQETQYF. The CDR3 nucleotides read TGTGCCAGTAGTATAGTAGGGGGGCAAGAGACCCAGTACTTC.

The rearrangement joins TRBV6-5 to TRBJ1-5, with D perhaps matching TRBD1 (5 bases). V was pared by 7 bases and J by 3 bases, with 10 bases between. Germline V gene lookup returns CDR1 MNHEY and CDR2 SVGAGI. CDR3 size: 13 residues. CDR3 sequence: CASTSGHNQPQHF. The CDR3 nucleotides are TGTGCCAGCACCTCCGGACACAATCAGCCCCAGCATTTT.

This clone was observed a handful of times. The genes are TRBV10-3 and TRBJ1-3, with D perhaps TRBD1 (6 bases). Per germline, CDR1 ENHRY and CDR2 SYGVKD. The V end lost 10 bases, the J end lost 2 bases, and 12 bases lay between the germline ends. This CDR3 is 13 amino acids long. The CDR3 DNA reads as TGTGCCACCAGGACAGAACCTGGAAACACCATATATTTT. This sequence encodes CATRTEPGNTIYF.

This clone has just one count. The chain is built from TRBV3-1 (or the pseudogene TRBV3-2) and TRBJ2-5; TRBD2 aligns across 8 bases. Per the germline V gene, CDR1 is LGHDT and CDR2 is YNNKEL (reference sequence). CDR3 size: 15 residues. The V segment lost 4 bases and the J segment 5 bases; nucleotides outside the gene matches: 9. Written as DNA, the CDR3 is TGTGCCAGCAGCCTTTCCGGGACTAGGGGGGAGACCCAGTACTTC. Encoded protein: CASSLSGTRGETQYF.

The chain recombines TRBV14 with TRBJ1-1, with D possibly matching TRBD1 (5 bases). Germline CDR1 reads SGHDN; CDR2 reads FVKESK. The length of the CDR3 is 15 residues. Trimming removed 0 bases from V and 5 bases from J, with 13 bases in between. The DNA for the CDR3 is TGTGCCAGCAGCCAAGAGGGGGGGGTCTGGACTGAAGCTTTCTTT. Protein sequence: CASSQEGGVWTEAFF.

The genes are TRBV7-9 and TRBJ2-1; 8 positions agree with TRBD2. CDR3 length: 12 amino acids. The trim removed 8 bases at V and 7 bases at J, leaving 4 bases unmatched. Germline V gene sequence: CDR1 SEHNR, CDR2 FQNEAQ (reference sequence). The CDR3: CASSGGWNEQFF. CDR3 DNA: TGTGCCAGCTCGGGGGGGTGGAATGAGCAGTTCTTC.

The chain uses TRBV5-1 and TRBJ2-5, with 9 bases that match TRBD2. CDR3 length: 17 amino acids. The germline V gene has CDR1 SGHRS and CDR2 YFSETQ. V lost 0 bases and J lost 1; bases outside the gene matches: 7. Here the CDR3 reads CASSLEASGIRQETQYF. DNA for the CDR3: TGCGCCAGCAGCTTGGAGGCTAGCGGGATACGCCAAGAGACCCAGTACTTC.

The rearrangement joins TRBV14 to TRBJ1-4, with D unclear. This CDR3 has 17 amino acids. The ends were cut back, 1 base at V and 4 bases at J, with 16 bases in the middle. Germline V lookup: CDR1 SGHDN, CDR2 FVKESK. For the CDR3, the DNA is TGTGCCAGCAGCCAAGCCCCCGGAGGGCCCGTTAATGAAAAACTGTTTTTT. It specifies CASSQAPGGPVNEKLFF.

This clone was detected once. The rearrangement uses TRBV18 and TRBJ1-5; the D is unclear. Germline CDR1 reads KGHSH; CDR2 reads LQKENI. V lost 3 bases and J lost 4, with 10 bases in between. The CDR3 contains 14 residues. The CDR3 loop reads CASSPEFGNQPQHF. CDR3 nucleotides: TGTGCCAGCTCACCCGAGTTTGGGAATCAGCCCCAGCATTTT.

The rearrangement uses TRBV30 and TRBJ2-5; TRBD2 agrees at 8 bases. J gave up 2 bases and V 4 bases, and 6 bases lay outside the gene matches. The CDR3 totals 14 residues. Germline V lookup: CDR1 GTSNPN, CDR2 SVGIG (reference sequence). The CDR3 coding sequence is TGTGCCTGGAAACGCGGGGGGCAGCAAGAGACCCAGTACTTC. Translated: CAWKRGGQQETQYF. The whole variable domain, remainder taken from reference TRBV30 and TRBJ2-5, is SQTIHQWPATLVQPVGSPLSLECTVEGTSNPNLYWYRQAAGRGLQLLFYSVGIGQISSEVPQNLSASRPQDRQFILSSKKLLLSDSGFYLCAWKRGGQQETQYFGPGTRLLVL.

The chain couples TRBV6-5 to TRBJ2-1; 13 bases are a match to TRBD2. V lost 4 bases and J lost 8; bases outside the gene matches: 8. Germline V lookup: CDR1 MNHEY, CDR2 SVGAGI. CDR3 length: 16 amino acids. CDR3 residues: CASSFAGTSGTYEQFF. The CDR3 DNA reads TGTGCCAGCAGTTTCGCCGGGACTAGCGGGACCTATGAGCAGTTCTTC.